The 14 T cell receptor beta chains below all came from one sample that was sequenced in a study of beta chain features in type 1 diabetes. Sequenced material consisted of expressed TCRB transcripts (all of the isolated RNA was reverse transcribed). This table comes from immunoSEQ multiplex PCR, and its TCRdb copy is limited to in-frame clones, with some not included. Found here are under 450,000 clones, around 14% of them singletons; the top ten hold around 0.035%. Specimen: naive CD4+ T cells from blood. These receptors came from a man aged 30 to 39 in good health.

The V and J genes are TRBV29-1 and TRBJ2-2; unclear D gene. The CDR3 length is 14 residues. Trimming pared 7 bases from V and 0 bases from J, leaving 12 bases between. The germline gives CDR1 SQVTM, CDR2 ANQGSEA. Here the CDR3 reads CSGERSPNTGELFF. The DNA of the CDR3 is TGCAGCGGTGAGAGGTCCCCGAACACCGGGGAGCTGTTTTTT.

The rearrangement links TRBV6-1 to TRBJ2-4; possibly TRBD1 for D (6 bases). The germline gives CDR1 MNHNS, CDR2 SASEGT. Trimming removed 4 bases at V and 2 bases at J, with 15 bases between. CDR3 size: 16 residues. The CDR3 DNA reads TGTGCCAGCAGTGTCCGGGACAAGAAAACCAAAAACATTCAGTACTTC. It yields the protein CASSVRDKKTKNIQYF.

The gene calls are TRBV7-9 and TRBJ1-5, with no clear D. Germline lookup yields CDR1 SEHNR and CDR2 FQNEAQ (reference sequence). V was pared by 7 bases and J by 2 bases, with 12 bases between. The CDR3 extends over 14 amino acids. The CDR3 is CASTLNTGNQPQHF. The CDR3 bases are TGTGCCAGCACCCTTAACACGGGCAATCAGCCCCAGCATTTT.

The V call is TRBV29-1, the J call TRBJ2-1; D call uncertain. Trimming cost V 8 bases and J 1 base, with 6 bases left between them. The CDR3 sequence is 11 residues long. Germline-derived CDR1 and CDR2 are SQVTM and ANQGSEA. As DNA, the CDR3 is TGCAGCACCCGGTCCTACAATGAGCAGTTCTTC. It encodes CSTRSYNEQFF.

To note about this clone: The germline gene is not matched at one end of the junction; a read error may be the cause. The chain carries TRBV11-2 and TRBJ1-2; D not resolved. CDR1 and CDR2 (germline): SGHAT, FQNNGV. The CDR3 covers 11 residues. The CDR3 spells CASSPYYGHTF. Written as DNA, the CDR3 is TGTGCCAGCAGCCCCTATTATGGCCACACCTTC.

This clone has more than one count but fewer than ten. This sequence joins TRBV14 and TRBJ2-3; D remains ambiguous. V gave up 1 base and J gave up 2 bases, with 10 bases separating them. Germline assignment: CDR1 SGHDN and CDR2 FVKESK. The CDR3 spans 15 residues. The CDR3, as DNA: TGTGCCAGCAGCCAAGTGCACGGTTTCACAGATACGCAGTATTTT. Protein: CASSQVHGFTDTQYF.

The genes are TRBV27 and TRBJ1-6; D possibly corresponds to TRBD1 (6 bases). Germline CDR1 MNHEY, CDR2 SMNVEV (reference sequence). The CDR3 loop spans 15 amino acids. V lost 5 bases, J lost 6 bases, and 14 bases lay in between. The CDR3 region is CASSTRTALNSPLHF. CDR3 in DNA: TGTGCCAGCAGTACGCGGACAGCACTTAATTCACCCCTCCACTTT.

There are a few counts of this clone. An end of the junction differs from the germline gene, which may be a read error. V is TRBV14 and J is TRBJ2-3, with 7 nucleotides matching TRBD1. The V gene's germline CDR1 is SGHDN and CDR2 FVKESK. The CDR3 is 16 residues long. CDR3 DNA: TGTGCCAGCAGCAAAGAGGGGACAGTGGGCACAGATACGCAGTATTTT. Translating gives CASSKEGTVGTDTQYF.

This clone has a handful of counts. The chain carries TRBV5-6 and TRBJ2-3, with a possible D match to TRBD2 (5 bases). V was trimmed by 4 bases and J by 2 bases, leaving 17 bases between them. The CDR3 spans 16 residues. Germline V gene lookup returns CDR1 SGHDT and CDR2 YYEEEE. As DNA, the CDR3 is TGTGCCAGCAGCCCGATCCGGCAGCGGTTCACAGATACGCAGTATTTT. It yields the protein CASSPIRQRFTDTQYF.

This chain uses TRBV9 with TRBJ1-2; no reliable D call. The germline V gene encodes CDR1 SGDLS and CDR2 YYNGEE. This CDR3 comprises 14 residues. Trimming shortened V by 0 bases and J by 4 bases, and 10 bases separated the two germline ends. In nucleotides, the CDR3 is TGTGCCAGCAGCGTAGGATCGCTCCCCTATGGCTACACCTTC. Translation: CASSVGSLPYGYTF.

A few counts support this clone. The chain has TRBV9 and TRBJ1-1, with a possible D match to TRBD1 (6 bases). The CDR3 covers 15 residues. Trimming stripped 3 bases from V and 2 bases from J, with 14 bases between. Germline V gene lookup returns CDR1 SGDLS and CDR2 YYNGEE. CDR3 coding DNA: TGTGCCAGCAGCGGCCGGGACAAGATTAACACTGAAGCTTTCTTT. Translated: CASSGRDKINTEAFF.

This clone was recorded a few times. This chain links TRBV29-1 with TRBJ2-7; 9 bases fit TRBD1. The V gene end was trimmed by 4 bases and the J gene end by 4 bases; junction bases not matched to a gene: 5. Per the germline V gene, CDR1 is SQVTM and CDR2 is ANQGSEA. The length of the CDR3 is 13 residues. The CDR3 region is CSVVATGGYEQYF. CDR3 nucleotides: TGCAGCGTTGTCGCGACAGGGGGGTACGAGCAGTACTTC.

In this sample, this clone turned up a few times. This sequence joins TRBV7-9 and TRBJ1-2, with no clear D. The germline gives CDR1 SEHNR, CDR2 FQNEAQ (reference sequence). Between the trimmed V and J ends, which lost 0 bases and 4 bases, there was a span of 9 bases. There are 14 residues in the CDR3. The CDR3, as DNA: TGTGCCAGCAGCTTAGCTGCGTCTGGCTATGGCTACACCTTC. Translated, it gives CASSLAASGYGYTF.

CDR3 coding DNA: TGTGCCAGCTCACCGACGGATAGCAATCAGCCCCAGCATTTT. This translates into CASSPTDSNQPQHF. The chain uses TRBV18 and TRBJ1-5; D not resolved. The CDR3 length is 14 residues. From germline, CDR1 is KGHSH and CDR2 LQKENI. V was pared by 3 bases and J by 0 bases, with 6 bases between.